Presented here are 20 T cell receptor beta chains from one specimen sequenced in a study of cytomegalovirus exposure and HLA in healthy donors. PCR employed 60 Vbeta and 13 Jbeta primers. Assay: immunoSEQ multiplex PCR; the TCRdb copy retains only in-frame clones and omits some. Altogether about 110,000 clones are present, roughly 72% being singletons, with the ten largest covering around 4%. Sequencing was done on a sample of PBMCs. These receptors came from a woman aged 40-49 years in good health and CMV-seropositive.

The chain combines TRBV6-1 with TRBJ2-1; 9 nucleotides align to TRBD1. This CDR3 has 14 amino acids. Germline CDR1 is MNHNS and CDR2 is SASEGT. Trimming cost V 7 bases and J 1 base; bases outside gene matches: 2. The CDR3 DNA follows: TGTGCCAGCAAGGGACAGGGTTCCTACAATGAGCAGTTCTTC. As protein: CASKGQGSYNEQFF.

This clone was seen only once. One end of the junction is discordant with germline, which a read error may explain. The chain uses TRBV7-9 and TRBJ1-5; D uncertain. Germline values: CDR1 SEHNR, CDR2 FQNEAQ (reference sequence). The length of the CDR3 is 12 residues. The CDR3 sequence is CSSSSTNQPQHF. The CDR3 DNA reads TGTTCCAGCAGCTCCACAAATCAGCCCCAGCATTTT.

This clone turned up a few times. J is TRBJ1-4 and V is TRBV27, with TRBD1 identical over 9 bases. The V gene end was trimmed by 6 bases and the J gene end by 11 bases; junction bases not matched to a gene: 7. The CDR3 sequence is 13 residues long. The germline V gene encodes CDR1 MNHEY and CDR2 SMNVEV (reference sequence). The CDR3 loop is CASSSDRGKKLFF. Here the CDR3 DNA reads TGTGCCAGCAGCTCGGACAGGGGCAAGAAACTGTTTTTT.

This clone was found a few times. This rearrangement joins TRBV9 to TRBJ2-5; 8 bases match TRBD2. After removal of 0 bases from V and 1 base from J, the junction contained 8 bases not matched to a gene. The CDR3 covers 17 residues. Germline CDR1 and CDR2: SGDLS and YYNGEE. CDR3 DNA sequence: TGTGCCAGCAGCGTAGGGAACAGCGGGGGCCTCCAAGAGACCCAGTACTTC. Encoded protein: CASSVGNSGGLQETQYF.

The rearrangement links TRBV6-1 to TRBJ2-5; possible D gene TRBD1, 5 bases. The J call is doubtful: the DNA matches TRBJ2-7 better. Germline V gene lookup returns CDR1 MNHNS and CDR2 SASEGT. This CDR3 spans 14 amino acids. The CDR3 loop reads CASSEIYGAYEQYF. The CDR3, as DNA: TGTGCCAGCAGTGAAATATATGGGGCGTACGAGCAGTACTTC.

The rearrangement joins TRBV7-2 to TRBJ2-5, with a possible D match to TRBD2 (7 bases). Germline loops: CDR1 SGHTA, CDR2 FQGNSA. The CDR3 contains 15 residues. The V end lost 5 bases, the J end lost 7 bases, and 20 bases lay between the germline ends. Here the CDR3 DNA reads TGTGCCAGCAGCCCCCGGGGGGCAAGGCAGGGGACCCAGTACTTC. Translation gives CASSPRGARQGTQYF.

The chain recombines TRBV11-2 with TRBJ2-7; 7 bases fit TRBD1. Germline V gives CDR1 SGHAT, CDR2 FQNNGV. The CDR3 sequence is 15 residues long. Unmatched junction bases numbered 5, after V lost 1 base and J lost 2 bases. The CDR3 DNA sequence: TGTGCCAGCAGCTTAGGTGGGACAGCTACCTACGAGCAGTACTTC. Residues: CASSLGGTATYEQYF.

The rearrangement joins TRBV7-6 to TRBJ2-1; 7 bases agree with TRBD1. Germline lookup yields CDR1 SGHVS and CDR2 FNYEAQ. This CDR3 spans 14 amino acids. J lost 5 bases, V lost 5 bases, and 6 bases had no gene match. The CDR3 spells CASSAWDRNNEQFF. The DNA of the CDR3 is TGTGCCAGCAGCGCTTGGGACAGAAACAATGAGCAGTTCTTC. Looking up the rest from reference TRBV7-6 and TRBJ2-1 gives the full variable domain: GAGVSQSPRYKVTKRGQDVALRCDPISGHVSLYWYRQALGQGPEFLTYFNYEAQQDKSGLPNDRFSAERPEGSISTLTIQRTEQRDSAMYRCASSAWDRNNEQFFGPGTRLTVL.

The chain recombines TRBV7-9 with TRBJ2-3; 11 positions agree with TRBD1. This CDR3 has 15 amino acids. Trimming cost V 5 bases and J 10 bases; bases outside gene matches: 11. CDR1 is SEHNR, CDR2 FQNEAQ, per germline (reference sequence). The CDR3 nucleotides read TGTGCCAGCAGCCCTCGGACAGGGGGCATTGATCCGCAGTATTTT. Protein sequence: CASSPRTGGIDPQYF.

The sample holds one count of this clone. The rearrangement joins TRBV5-1 to TRBJ2-3; perhaps TRBD2 as D (5 bases). The germline V gene has CDR1 SGHRS and CDR2 YFSETQ. The CDR3 totals 16 residues. V lost 0 bases to trimming and J lost 0 bases, with 11 bases between them. Here the CDR3 DNA reads TGCGCCAGCAGCTTGGGGACTGCCCCGAGCACAGATACGCAGTATTTT. Protein sequence: CASSLGTAPSTDTQYF. The whole variable domain, filled in from reference TRBV5-1 and TRBJ2-3, reads KAGVTQTPRYLIKTRGQQVTLSCSPISGHRSVSWYQQTPGQGLQFLFEYFSETQRNKGNFPGRFSGRQFSNSRSEMNVSTLELGDSALYLCASSLGTAPSTDTQYFGPGTRLTVL.

This clone was picked up a small number of times. This chain connects TRBV5-1 to TRBJ2-7; TRBD1 might be the D (6 bases). Looked up from germline, CDR1 is SGHRS and CDR2 is YFSETQ. The CDR3 runs to 15 residues. V was clipped by 0 bases and J by 2 bases, with 12 bases between them. CDR3 DNA: TGCGCCAGCAGCTTGGGCACAGGGCCAGCCTACGAGCAGTACTTC. Translating it yields CASSLGTGPAYEQYF. Combining the CDR3 with reference TRBV5-1 and TRBJ2-7 gives the whole variable domain KAGVTQTPRYLIKTRGQQVTLSCSPISGHRSVSWYQQTPGQGLQFLFEYFSETQRNKGNFPGRFSGRQFSNSRSEMNVSTLELGDSALYLCASSLGTGPAYEQYFGPGTRLTVT.

V is TRBV10-3 and J is TRBJ1-1; 10 bases are a match to TRBD1. The CDR3 consists of 15 residues. V was clipped by 0 bases and J by 4 bases; unmatched bases: 2. CDR1 and CDR2 from the germline V gene are ENHRY and SYGVKD. CDR3 residues: CAISESGQGGTEAFF. CDR3 nucleotide sequence: TGTGCCATCAGTGAGTCAGGACAGGGGGGCACTGAAGCTTTCTTT.

The CDR3 bases are TGTGCCAGCGGACAGGGGGCTAATGAAAAACTGTTTTTT. Translation: CASGQGANEKLFF. This rearrangement joins TRBV7-3 to TRBJ1-4; 10 nucleotides align to TRBD1. The CDR3 runs 13 residues. After removal of 8 bases from V and 3 bases from J, the junction contained 0 bases not matched to a gene. From germline, CDR1 is SGHTA and CDR2 FQGTGA.

The chain employs TRBV7-2 and TRBJ1-2, with a weak D call TRBD1 (6 bases). Germline loops: CDR1 SGHTA, CDR2 FQGNSA. The CDR3 totals 15 residues. Deletions cut 5 bases from V and 4 bases from J, with 17 bases between. CDR3 residues: CASSLRQVSGYGYTF. The CDR3 DNA sequence: TGTGCCAGCAGCCTCCGACAGGTGTCTGGCTATGGCTACACCTTC.

This clone was picked up one time. The V gene is TRBV5-8, the J gene TRBJ1-2, with D unresolved. CDR1 SGHTS and CDR2 YDEGEE come from the germline V gene. Trimming removed 4 bases at V and 8 bases at J, with 18 bases between. This CDR3 spans 14 amino acids. The CDR3, as DNA: TGTGCCAGCAGCATAACAAACAATTTTCGAGGCTACACCTTC. This codes for CASSITNNFRGYTF.

This clone was seen only a few times. The chain employs TRBV5-1 and TRBJ1-4; 7 positions agree with TRBD1. Germline V gene data show CDR1 as SGHRS and CDR2 as YFSETQ. The trim removed 0 bases at V and 7 bases at J, leaving 9 bases unmatched. CDR3 size: 16 residues. The CDR3 sequence: CASSLGRQGIGEKLFF. In nucleotides, the CDR3 is TGCGCCAGCAGCTTGGGCCGACAGGGCATAGGTGAAAAACTGTTTTTT.

This rearrangement joins TRBV5-4 to TRBJ2-4; tentative D call: TRBD2 (6 bases). This CDR3 region has 16 residues. The V end was cut by 2 bases, the J end by 0 bases, with 12 bases between. CDR1 is SGHNT, CDR2 YYREEE, per germline (reference sequence). The CDR3 spells CASSFPGTSAKNIQYF. The CDR3, as DNA: TGTGCCAGCAGCTTCCCCGGGACTTCAGCCAAAAACATTCAGTACTTC.

This clone was recorded only once. This chain joins TRBV13 and TRBJ2-5; D gene uncertain. V lost 5 bases to trimming and J lost 2 bases, with 15 bases between them. This CDR3 contains 15 residues. CDR1 and CDR2 (germline): PRHDT, FYEKMQ (reference sequence). CDR3 in DNA: TGTGCCAGCAGCCCTAGTCCGGGTTCACAAGAGACCCAGTACTTC. Translated: CASSPSPGSQETQYF.

The chain joins TRBV18 to TRBJ1-5; D is ambiguous. Trimming left V 5 bases short and J 0 bases short, with 11 bases between. The CDR3 covers 15 residues. Germline lookup yields CDR1 KGHSH and CDR2 LQKENI. CDR3 sequence (DNA): TGTGCCAGCTCAGACCAGAGGGTTAGCAATCAGCCCCAGCATTTT. Translated: CASSDQRVSNQPQHF.

The chain couples TRBV6-6 to TRBJ2-7; the D gene is possibly TRBD2 (7 bases). Trimming cost V 7 bases and J 2 bases, with 21 bases left between them. From germline, CDR1 is MNHNY and CDR2 SVGAGI (reference sequence). The CDR3 contains 16 residues. CDR3 coding DNA: TGTGCCAGCATTAGGGGGGGAACCGGCGAGACCTACGAGCAGTACTTC. Translating gives CASIRGGTGETYEQYF.